The clone carrying this TCR beta chain is a singleton in its sample. The time point here: baseline pretreatment blood. Treatment described: 15 Gy SBRT to primary tumor, nephrectomy 4 weeks later. Germline V gives CDR1 SGHRS, CDR2 YFSETQ. Trimming pared 2 bases from V and 10 bases from J, leaving 13 bases between. The CDR3 has 14 residues. Libraries were prepared by immunoSEQ multiplex PCR; TCRdb keeps only in-frame clonotypes and omits some of them. The repertoire includes about 150,000 clones, about 88% of them detected once, and approximately 4% sits in the top ten. This record belongs to a study of radiation and T cells in renal cell carcinoma.

This material consisted of blood, taken from a patient whose treatment included radiotherapy and nephrectomy. The sequence was collected from a woman between 65 and 79 years old with renal cell carcinoma. The rearrangement joins TRBV5-1 to TRBJ2-6; TRBD2 is a possible D gene (6 bases). Here the CDR3 reads CASSFGGSLNVLTF. The CDR3 bases are TGCGCCAGCAGCTTTGGGGGGTCCCTTAACGTCCTGACTTTC.